Listed below are T cell receptor beta chains from one sample, sequenced in a study of T cells in Graves' hyperthyroidism and ophthalmopathy. TCRdb called the multiplex PCR reads again in MiXCR, with one record for every CDR3 protein. The sample has around 530,000 distinct CDR3 sequences; 17% are singletons. Sequenced input: blood. Receptor source: a woman in her late teens or twenties with Graves' ophthalmopathy. Each CDR3 is given with its conserved first and last residue. Fields, in order: D gene, CDR3 length, clone size, V gene, J gene, CDR3 protein, CDR3 DNA. The D gene is left open where the match is weak. Size is omitted from some rows. Given values are once, few, many or a class for expanded clones.

>.|16|.|TRBV7-3|TRBJ2-1
CASSLPDGSSYNEQFF
TGTGCCAGCAGCTTACCAGACGGAAGCTCCTACAATGAGCAGTTCTTC
>.|15|.|TRBV12-3/TRBV12-4|TRBJ1-4
CASIKGTESNEKLFF
TGTGCCAGCATCAAAGGGACGGAAAGTAATGAAAAACTGTTTTTT
>.|12|many|TRBV6-2/TRBV6-3|TRBJ1-2
CASSGDMNGYTF
TGTGCCAGCAGTGGGGACATGAATGGCTACACCTTC
>.|12|.|TRBV30|TRBJ1-2
CAWSISNYGYTF
TGTGCCTGGAGCATATCTAACTATGGCTACACCTTC
>TRBD1|18|.|TRBV5-5|TRBJ1-6
CASSLGDTGTGGNSPLHF
TGTGCCAGCAGCTTGGGAGATACCGGGACAGGGGGGAATTCACCCCTCCACTTT
>.|13|many|TRBV3-2|TRBJ2-1
CASSQVSYNEQFF
TGTGCCAGCAGCCAAGTCTCCTACAATGAGCAGTTCTTC
>.|18|few|TRBV28|TRBJ1-5
CASSLWGQWVYSNQPQHF
TGTGCCAGCAGTTTATGGGGCCAGTGGGTATATAGCAATCAGCCCCAGCATTTT
>TRBD2|15|many|TRBV7-3|TRBJ2-3
CASSASGGTTDTQYF
TGTGCCAGCAGCGCCTCCGGGGGGACCACAGATACGCAGTATTTT
>TRBD2|15|many|TRBV5-1|TRBJ2-5
CASSWGLAGTETQYF
TGCGCCAGCAGCTGGGGACTAGCGGGGACAGAGACCCAGTACTTC
>TRBD1|16|.|TRBV5-1|TRBJ2-2
CASNRPGQGFAGELFF
TGCGCCAGCAACCGACCGGGACAGGGGTTTGCCGGGGAGCTGTTTTTT
>TRBD2|14|.|TRBV19|TRBJ2-1
CASSIAGGPGEQFF
TGTGCCAGTAGTATAGCGGGAGGGCCGGGTGAGCAGTTCTTC
>.|13|many|TRBV7-3|TRBJ2-3
CASSLTATDTQYF
TGTGCCAGCAGCTTAACGGCGACAGATACGCAGTATTTT
>.|12|many|TRBV27|TRBJ2-1
CASSQTGNEQFF
TGTGCCAGCAGCCAAACTGGTAATGAGCAGTTCTTC
>TRBD1|17|once|TRBV4-1|TRBJ2-2
CASSQDTGATIPGELFF
TGCGCCAGCAGCCAAGATACAGGGGCGACAATTCCCGGGGAGCTGTTTTTT
>.|16|many|TRBV30|TRBJ2-3
CAWSVGSGASTDTQYF
TGTGCCTGGAGTGTAGGATCGGGGGCGAGCACAGATACGCAGTATTTT
>TRBD2|13|many|TRBV30|TRBJ2-1
CAWSFGRANEQFF
TGTGCCTGGAGTTTCGGGAGGGCCAATGAGCAGTTCTTC
>.|12|.|TRBV4-1|TRBJ2-1
CASSLRTDEQFF
TGCGCCAGCAGCCTTAGAACCGATGAGCAGTTCTTC
>TRBD2|15|.|TRBV9|TRBJ2-7
CASSGLAGGPHEQYF
TGTGCCAGCAGCGGACTAGCGGGAGGGCCCCACGAGCAGTACTTC
>.|16|few|TRBV20-1|TRBJ2-6
CSATMSESSGANVLTF
TGCAGTGCTACCATGTCCGAAAGCTCTGGGGCCAACGTCCTGACTTTC
>.|14|few|TRBV29-1|TRBJ2-7
CSVEEDAGPWGQYF
TGCAGCGTTGAAGAGGACGCCGGACCCTGGGGGCAGTACTTC
>TRBD1|15|.|TRBV20-1|TRBJ1-1
CSAKQGTGVSTEAFF
TGCAGTGCGAAGCAAGGGACAGGGGTGAGCACTGAAGCTTTCTTT
>TRBD2|15|.|TRBV28|TRBJ2-1
CASSFRLAAYNEQFF
TGTGCCAGCAGTTTTCGGCTAGCGGCCTACAATGAGCAGTTCTTC
>TRBD2|17|.|TRBV4-1|TRBJ2-2
CASSQGTSGVATGELFF
TGCGCCAGCAGCCAAGGGACTAGCGGGGTGGCCACCGGGGAGCTGTTTTTT
>.|12|many|TRBV18|TRBJ1-1
CASSPRSGEAFF
TGTGCCAGCTCACCCCGGAGCGGTGAAGCTTTCTTT
>TRBD1|14|.|TRBV9|TRBJ1-3
CASSEGTGLNTIYF
TGTGCCAGCAGCGAAGGGACAGGGTTGAACACCATATATTTT
>.|13|few|TRBV4-1|TRBJ1-6
CASSRGTNSPLHF
TGCGCCAGCAGCCGGGGGACCAATTCACCCCTCCACTTT
>.|13|few|TRBV4-3|TRBJ2-7
CASSQDTMGEQYF
TGCGCCAGCAGCCAAGATACGATGGGTGAGCAGTACTTC
>.|14|.|TRBV7-9|TRBJ1-2
CASSSDPRTSGYTF
TGTGCCAGCAGCTCTGACCCCCGAACGTCGGGCTACACCTTC
>.|11|many|TRBV12-5|TRBJ2-3
CASGLSDTQYF
TGTGCTAGTGGTTTGTCAGATACGCAGTATTTT
>.|14|many|TRBV11-1|TRBJ2-7
CASSLGAGSYEQYF
TGTGCCAGCAGCTTAGGTGCCGGTTCCTACGAGCAGTACTTC
>.|17|few|TRBV5-6|TRBJ1-4
CASSLEGPAATNEKLFF
TGTGCCAGCAGCTTGGAGGGGCCCGCTGCAACTAATGAAAAACTGTTTTTT
>TRBD2|15|many|TRBV28|TRBJ2-1
CASSPAGLRAHEQFF
TGTGCCAGCAGTCCCGCGGGACTAAGGGCCCATGAGCAGTTCTTC
>.|14|many|TRBV7-8|TRBJ2-3
CASVRGGSTDTQYF
TGTGCCAGCGTTCGGGGCGGCAGCACAGATACGCAGTATTTT
>TRBD2|15|many|TRBV12-5|TRBJ2-3
CASGPYSGSTDTQYF
TGTGCTAGTGGTCCTTATAGCGGGAGCACAGATACGCAGTATTTT
>.|14|few|TRBV2|TRBJ2-2
CASSGQMNTGELFF
TGTGCCAGCAGTGGACAGATGAACACCGGGGAGCTGTTTTTT
>TRBD1|15|few|TRBV6-5|TRBJ1-3
CASSYEDRAGNTIYF
TGTGCCAGCAGTTATGAAGACAGGGCTGGAAACACCATATATTTT
>.|13|.|TRBV12-3/TRBV12-4|TRBJ2-5
CASSVTSQETQYF
TGTGCCAGCAGCGTGACTAGCCAAGAGACCCAGTACTTC
>.|13|few|TRBV30|TRBJ1-6
CAWIGLGGSPLHF
TGTGCCTGGATTGGCCTTGGGGGTTCACCCCTCCACTTT
>TRBD1|16|few|TRBV7-2|TRBJ2-1
CASSLAGTGGANEQFF
TGTGCCAGCAGCTTAGCCGGGACAGGGGGGGCCAATGAGCAGTTCTTC
>.|15|many|TRBV7-9|TRBJ2-1
CASSSPRSSYNEQFF
TGTGCCAGCAGCTCCCCCAGATCCTCCTACAATGAGCAGTTCTTC
>TRBD2|19|few|TRBV20-1|TRBJ2-5
CSARNPGTSGGFLEETQYF
TGCAGTGCTAGAAACCCCGGGACTAGCGGTGGATTTTTAGAAGAGACCCAGTACTTC
>TRBD2|18|few|TRBV11-1|TRBJ2-5
CASSPRGGASSGRPTQYF
TGTGCCAGCAGCCCCCGGGGGGGGGCGAGTAGCGGGAGGCCAACCCAGTACTTC
>TRBD1|15|.|TRBV6-1|TRBJ2-4
CASSSPSTGKNIQYF
TGTGCCAGCAGTTCTCCCTCGACAGGGAAAAACATTCAGTACTTC
>.|14|few|TRBV28|TRBJ1-2
CAGNPTRTLYGYTF
TGTGCCGGCAACCCGACACGAACCCTCTATGGCTACACCTTC
>.|15|once|TRBV4-2|TRBJ2-2
CASSQGSEVTGELFF
TGTGCCAGCAGCCAAGGGTCGGAGGTCACCGGGGAGCTGTTTTTT
>.|16|many|TRBV6-1|TRBJ2-3
CASSDRTPGVGDTQYF
TGTGCCAGCAGTGATAGAACACCAGGGGTAGGAGATACGCAGTATTTT
>.|18|.|TRBV14|TRBJ2-2
CASSLLGLAGTNTGELFF
TGTGCCAGCAGCCTCCTAGGCCTGGCGGGGACTAACACCGGGGAGCTGTTTTTT
>.|15|many|TRBV5-1|TRBJ2-7
CASSAGQSTTYEQYF
TGCGCCAGCAGCGCAGGACAATCTACTACCTACGAGCAGTACTTC
>TRBD1|15|many|TRBV5-1|TRBJ1-1
CASSYLGTGRTEAFF
TGCGCCAGCAGTTATTTGGGGACAGGGCGGACTGAAGCTTTCTTT
>.|13|.|TRBV24-1|TRBJ1-2
CATSAELNYGYTF
TGTGCCACCAGTGCGGAATTAAACTATGGCTACACCTTC
>TRBD2|13|.|TRBV29-1|TRBJ2-7
CSVRGESSYEQYF
TGCAGCGTTCGGGGGGAGAGCTCCTACGAGCAGTACTTC
>.|16|many|TRBV5-1|TRBJ2-7
CASSYVRAGRSYEQYF
TGCGCCAGCAGCTACGTACGGGCAGGGAGATCCTACGAGCAGTACTTC
>.|13|.|TRBV2|TRBJ2-7
CASSAVGAYEQYF
TGTGCCAGCAGTGCGGTGGGAGCCTACGAGCAGTACTTC
>TRBD2|16|.|TRBV28|TRBJ2-1
CASSLSPAGVRNEQFF
TGTGCCAGCAGTTTATCTCCAGCGGGAGTTCGGAATGAGCAGTTCTTC